Listed below are T cell receptor beta chains from one sample, sequenced in a study of blood T cells in healthy people across ages. TCRdb re-called the 5' RACE reads with MiXCR, one entry per CDR3 protein. Among around 990,000 distinct CDR3 sequences listed, roughly two fifths were seen once. Input material: blood. These receptors were taken from a man younger than 30 in good health. Both conserved end residues are part of each CDR3. D genes are given only for firm matches. For some rows the clone size is stated as once, few or many, or as a class when expanded; others skip it.

j_call clone_size d_call v_call cdr3_aa cdr3_nt
TRBJ2-5 many NA TRBV20-1 CSARLVPETQYF TGCAGTGCTAGACTCGTTCCTGAGACCCAGTACTTC
TRBJ1-2 many NA TRBV4-1 CASSQDPYGTDYGYTF TGCGCCAGCAGCCAAGATCCATATGGGACGGACTATGGCTACACCTTC
TRBJ1-5 few NA TRBV3-1 CASSQQGLSNQPQHF TGTGCCAGCAGCCAGCAGGGGCTGAGCAATCAGCCCCAGCATTTT
TRBJ1-5 few NA TRBV28 CASSYWTPYRNQPQHF TGTGCCAGCAGTTACTGGACGCCCTACAGAAATCAGCCCCAGCATTTT
TRBJ1-1 few NA TRBV3-1 CASSQESYTEAFF TGTGCCAGCAGCCAAGAATCTTACACTGAAGCTTTCTTT
TRBJ2-3 NA NA TRBV4-2 CASSQDPGALTATQYF TGTGCCAGCAGCCAAGATCCGGGGGCCCTCACAGCTACGCAGTATTTT
TRBJ1-1 few NA TRBV27 CASSPLALNTEAFF TGTGCCAGCAGTCCCCTAGCCCTGAACACTGAAGCTTTCTTT
TRBJ1-2 NA NA TRBV3-1 CASSQVRLSGYTF TGTGCCAGCAGCCAAGTACGCCTGTCCGGCTACACCTTC
TRBJ2-3 few NA TRBV11-2 CASSFERVDTQYF TGTGCCAGCAGCTTCGAGAGGGTGGATACGCAGTATTTT
TRBJ1-2 NA NA TRBV4-3 CASSQEDTGSTRYGYTF TGCGCCAGCAGCCAAGAAGATACAGGGTCTACGCGCTATGGCTACACCTTC
TRBJ2-3 NA NA TRBV7-2 CASSLSPRGTDTQYF TGTGCCAGCAGCTTATCCCCGAGGGGCACAGATACGCAGTATTTT
TRBJ1-6 few NA TRBV30 CAGLSGSSYNSPLHF TGTGCCGGCCTTTCCGGGAGCTCCTATAATTCACCCCTCCACTTT
TRBJ1-3 few NA TRBV4-2 CASSQGIGATSSSGNTIYF TGTGCCAGCAGCCAAGGGATAGGGGCGACCTCGAGCTCTGGAAACACCATATATTTT
TRBJ2-7 NA NA TRBV5-1 CASSLGSGTKNYEQYF TGCGCCAGCAGCTTGGGCTCGGGGACAAAGAACTACGAGCAGTACTTC
TRBJ2-7 few NA TRBV12-3/TRBV12-4 CASIPMPLTATEQYF TGTGCCAGCATCCCTATGCCCTTGACAGCCACGGAGCAGTACTTC
TRBJ2-7 NA TRBD1 TRBV12-3/TRBV12-4 CASSSGQAGSYEQYF TGTGCCAGCAGCTCGGGACAGGCCGGCTCCTACGAGCAGTACTTC
TRBJ2-7 NA NA TRBV10-3 CAIGGGTGDYEQYF TGTGCCATTGGGGGGGGAACAGGGGATTACGAGCAGTACTTC
TRBJ1-2 few TRBD1 TRBV29-1 CSVEQTGGLYGYTF TGCAGCGTCGAACAGACAGGGGGCCTCTATGGCTACACCTTC
TRBJ2-7 many TRBD1 TRBV4-2 CATTGQGVNEQYF TGTGCCACTACCGGACAGGGGGTCAATGAGCAGTACTTC
TRBJ1-1 few NA TRBV12-3/TRBV12-4 CASSPDLGGNTEAFF TGTGCCAGCAGTCCGGATTTGGGAGGAAACACTGAAGCTTTCTTT
TRBJ2-1 many TRBD2 TRBV4-1 CASSTSGANNEQFF TGCGCCAGCAGTACTAGCGGGGCCAACAATGAGCAGTTCTTC
TRBJ2-5 many NA TRBV12-3/TRBV12-4 CASSLRREETQYF TGTGCCAGCAGTTTACGCAGGGAGGAGACCCAGTACTTC
TRBJ1-6 NA TRBD1 TRBV27 CASSLRQGVLSPLHF TGTGCCAGCAGTTTGCGACAGGGGGTATTATCACCCCTCCACTTT
TRBJ2-1 once NA TRBV21-1 CASSRGATGRNEQFF TGTGCCAGCAGCAGAGGGGCCACAGGGAGGAATGAGCAGTTCTTC
TRBJ1-4 once TRBD1 TRBV5-1 CASSLEPGQGTNEKLFF TGCGCCAGCAGCTTGGAACCGGGACAGGGCACTAATGAAAAACTGTTTTTT
TRBJ1-1 NA NA TRBV2 CASWAGTEAFF TGTGCCAGCTGGGCAGGGACTGAAGCTTTCTTT
TRBJ2-3 few TRBD1 TRBV7-8 CASSETGAGVTQYF TGTGCCAGCAGCGAAACAGGGGCCGGCGTTACGCAGTATTTT
TRBJ2-5 NA NA TRBV13 CASSTSPTGVQETQYF TGTGCCAGCAGCACGTCTCCGACAGGTGTCCAAGAGACCCAGTACTTC
TRBJ2-2 NA TRBD1 TRBV5-1 CASSSGQGSNTGELFF TGCGCCAGCAGCTCTGGACAGGGTTCGAACACCGGGGAGCTGTTTTTT
TRBJ2-6 few NA TRBV25-1 CASSEFGATSGANVLTF TGTGCCAGCAGTGAATTCGGGGCCACCTCTGGGGCCAACGTCCTGACTTTC
TRBJ1-4 few NA TRBV14 CASSPLSGTPEKLFF TGTGCCAGCAGCCCCCTCTCCGGGACACCTGAAAAACTGTTTTTT
TRBJ1-3 once NA TRBV20-1 CSAGQEPLGNTIYF TGCAGTGCTGGCCAGGAGCCCCTTGGAAACACCATATATTTT
TRBJ1-4 NA TRBD1 TRBV4-3 CASSQDWEGASNEKLFF TGCGCCAGCAGCCAAGATTGGGAGGGGGCCTCTAATGAAAAACTGTTTTTT
TRBJ1-1 few NA TRBV30 CAWSGPGDTEAFF TGTGCCTGGAGTGGACCGGGAGACACTGAAGCTTTCTTT
TRBJ1-4 few TRBD1 TRBV5-1 CASSEGTGGEKLFF TGCGCCAGCAGCGAAGGGACAGGAGGTGAAAAACTGTTTTTT